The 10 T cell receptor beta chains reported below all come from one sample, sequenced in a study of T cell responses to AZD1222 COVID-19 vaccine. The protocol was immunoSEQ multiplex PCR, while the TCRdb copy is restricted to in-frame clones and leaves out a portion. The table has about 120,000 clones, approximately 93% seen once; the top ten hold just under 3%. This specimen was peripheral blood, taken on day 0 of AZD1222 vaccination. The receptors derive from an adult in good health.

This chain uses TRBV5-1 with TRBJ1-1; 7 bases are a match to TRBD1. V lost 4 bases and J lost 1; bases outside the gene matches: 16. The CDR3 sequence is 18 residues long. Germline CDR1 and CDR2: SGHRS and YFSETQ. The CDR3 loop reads CASSLWNRGTNRNTEAFF. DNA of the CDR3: TGCGCCAGCAGCCTGTGGAACAGGGGCACGAACCGGAACACTGAAGCTTTCTTT.

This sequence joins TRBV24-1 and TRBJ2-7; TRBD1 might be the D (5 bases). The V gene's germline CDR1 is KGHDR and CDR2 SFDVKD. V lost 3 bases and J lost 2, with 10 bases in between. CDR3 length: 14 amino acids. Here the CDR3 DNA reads TGTGCCACCAGTGATGGGGCCCTTCCCTACGAGCAGTACTTC. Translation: CATSDGALPYEQYF.

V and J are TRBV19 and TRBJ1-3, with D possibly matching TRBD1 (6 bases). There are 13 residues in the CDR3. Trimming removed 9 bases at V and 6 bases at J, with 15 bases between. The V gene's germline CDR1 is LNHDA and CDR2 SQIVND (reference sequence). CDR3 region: CASEARGPNTIYF. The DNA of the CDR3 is TGTGCCAGCGAGGCCAGGGGCCCAAACACCATATATTTT. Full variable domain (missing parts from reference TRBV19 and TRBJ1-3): DGGITQSPKYLFRKEGQNVTLSCEQNLNHDAMYWYRQDPGQGLRLIYYSQIVNDFQKGDIAEGYSVSREKKESFPLTVTSAQKNPTAFYLCASEARGPNTIYFGEGSWLTVV.

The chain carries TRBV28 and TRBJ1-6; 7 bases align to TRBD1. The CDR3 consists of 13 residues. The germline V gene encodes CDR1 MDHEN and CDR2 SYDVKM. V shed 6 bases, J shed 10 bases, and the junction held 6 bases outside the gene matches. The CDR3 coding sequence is TGTGCCAGCAGAACAGGGGAAAGATCACCCCTCCACTTT. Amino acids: CASRTGERSPLHF.

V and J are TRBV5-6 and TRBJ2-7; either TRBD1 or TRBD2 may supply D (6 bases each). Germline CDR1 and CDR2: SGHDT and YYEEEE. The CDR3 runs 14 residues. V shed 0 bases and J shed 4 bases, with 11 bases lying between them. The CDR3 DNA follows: TGTGCCAGCAGCTTGGGAGAGGGGGGATACGAGCAGTACTTC. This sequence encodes CASSLGEGGYEQYF.

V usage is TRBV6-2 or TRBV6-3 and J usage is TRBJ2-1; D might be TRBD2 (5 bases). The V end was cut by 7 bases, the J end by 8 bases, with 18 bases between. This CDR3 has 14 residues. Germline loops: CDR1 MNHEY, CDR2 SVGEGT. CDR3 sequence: CASTPGSEIHEQFF. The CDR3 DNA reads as TGTGCCAGCACCCCGGGGAGCGAAATCCATGAGCAGTTCTTC.

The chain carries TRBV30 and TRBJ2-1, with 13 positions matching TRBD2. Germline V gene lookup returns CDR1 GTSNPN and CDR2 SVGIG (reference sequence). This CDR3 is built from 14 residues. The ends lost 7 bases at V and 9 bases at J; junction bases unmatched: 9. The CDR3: CASRGLAGAGEQFF. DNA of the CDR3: TGTGCCTCAAGAGGACTAGCGGGAGCGGGTGAGCAGTTCTTC.

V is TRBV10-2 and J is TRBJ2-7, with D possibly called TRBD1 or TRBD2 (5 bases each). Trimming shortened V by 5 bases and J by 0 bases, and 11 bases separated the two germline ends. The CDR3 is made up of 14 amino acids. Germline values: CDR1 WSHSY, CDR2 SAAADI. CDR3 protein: CASSPGTYSYEQYF. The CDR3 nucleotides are TGCGCCAGCAGTCCTGGGACCTACTCCTACGAGCAGTACTTC.

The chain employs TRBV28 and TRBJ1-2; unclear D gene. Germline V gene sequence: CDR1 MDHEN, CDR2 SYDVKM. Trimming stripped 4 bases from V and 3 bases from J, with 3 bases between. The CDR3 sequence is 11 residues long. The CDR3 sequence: CASSWDYGYTF. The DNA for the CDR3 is TGTGCCAGCAGTTGGGACTATGGCTACACCTTC.

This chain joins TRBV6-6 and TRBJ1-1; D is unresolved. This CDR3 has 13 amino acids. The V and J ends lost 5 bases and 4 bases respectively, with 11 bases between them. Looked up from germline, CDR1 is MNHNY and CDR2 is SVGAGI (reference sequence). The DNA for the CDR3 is TGTGCCAGCAGTCCGGGATTTGGCACTGAAGCTTTCTTT. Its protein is CASSPGFGTEAFF.